This section outlines one T cell receptor (beta chain) sequence together with its context. This sample stems from a study of blood T cell repertoires in COVID-19. CDR1 and CDR2 (germline): MNHEY, SVGAGI. This CDR3 is built from 13 residues. V was pared by 6 bases and J by 6 bases, with 6 bases of the junction left unmatched. Produced via immunoSEQ multiplex PCR; TCRdb's table is partial and in-frame only. The sample carries roughly 380,000 clones, 88% recorded once. The participants were between 18 and 89 years old and came from fewer than 25 US areas. Self-reported history from a screening survey and questionnaire set each donor's cohort. People in the exposed group encountered a COVID-19 case within 2 weeks before entering the study.

The clonotype was recovered from a young woman who had been exposed to COVID-19. Specimen: PBMCs or T cells enriched from blood (not recorded which). The chain links TRBV6-5 to TRBJ2-3; 7 nucleotides line up with TRBD2. The CDR3 is CASRLLATDTQYF. Here the CDR3 DNA reads TGTGCCAGCAGGCTACTAGCGACCGATACGCAGTATTTT.